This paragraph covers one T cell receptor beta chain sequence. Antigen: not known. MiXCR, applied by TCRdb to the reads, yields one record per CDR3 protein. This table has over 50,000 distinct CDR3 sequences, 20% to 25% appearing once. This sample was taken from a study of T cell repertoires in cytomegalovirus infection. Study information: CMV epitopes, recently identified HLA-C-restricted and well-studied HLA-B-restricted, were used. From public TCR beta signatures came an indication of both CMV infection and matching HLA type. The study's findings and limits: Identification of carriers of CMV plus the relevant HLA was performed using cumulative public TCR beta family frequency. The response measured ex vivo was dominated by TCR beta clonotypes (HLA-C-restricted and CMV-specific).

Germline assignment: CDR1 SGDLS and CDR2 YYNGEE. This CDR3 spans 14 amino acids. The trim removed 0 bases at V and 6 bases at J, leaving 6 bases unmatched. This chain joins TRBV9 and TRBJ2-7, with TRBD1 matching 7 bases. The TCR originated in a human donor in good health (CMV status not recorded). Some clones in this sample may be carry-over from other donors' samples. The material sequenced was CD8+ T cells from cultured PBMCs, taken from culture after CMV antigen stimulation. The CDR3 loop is CASSVGRQGSEQYF. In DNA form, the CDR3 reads TGTGCCAGCAGCGTAGGGAGACAGGGAAGCGAGCAGTACTTC.